The next 7 T cell receptor beta chains were all read from a single sample in a study of blood T cell repertoires in COVID-19. Libraries were prepared by immunoSEQ multiplex PCR; TCRdb keeps only in-frame clonotypes and omits some of them. The sample holds over 200,000 clones, around four fifths seen once. The sequencing sample was made of peripheral blood. The receptors stem from a woman between 70 and 85 years old with active or convalescent COVID-19.

This chain joins TRBV6-1 and TRBJ1-4; D remains ambiguous. This CDR3 has 16 residues. Trimming stripped 3 bases from V and 0 bases from J, with 11 bases between. Germline-derived CDR1 and CDR2 are MNHNS and SASEGT. In DNA form, the CDR3 reads TGTGCCAGCAGTGATAGTCCCGGGACAACTAATGAAAAACTGTTTTTT. It codes for CASSDSPGTTNEKLFF.

The chain joins TRBV5-1 to TRBJ1-1, with D perhaps TRBD1 (5 bases). There are 14 residues in the CDR3. Trimming left V 2 bases short and J 1 base short, with 9 bases between. Germline assignment: CDR1 SGHRS and CDR2 YFSETQ. The CDR3 spells CASSFSRGNTEAFF. As DNA, the CDR3 is TGCGCCAGCAGCTTTAGTAGGGGGAACACTGAAGCTTTCTTT.

The chain links TRBV10-3 to TRBJ1-2; tentatively, D is TRBD1 (6 bases). CDR3 length: 17 residues. Germline CDR1 is ENHRY and CDR2 is SYGVKD. V was shortened by 0 bases and J by 4 bases, with 18 bases between the two germline ends. CDR3 amino acids: CAISESNRERGTYGYTF. The CDR3 region has the DNA TGTGCCATCAGTGAGTCGAACAGGGAAAGAGGGACCTATGGCTACACCTTC.

The V call is TRBV12-1, the J call TRBJ2-4; no check of the table's D call, TRBD2, against the DNA was made. TRBV12-1 has pseudogene status. There are 16 residues in the CDR3. CDR3 sequence (DNA): TGTGCCAGCAGCTACCCGGGGGGGTTAGCCAAAAACATTCAGTACTTC. Its translation: CASSYPGGLAKNIQYF.

CDR3 DNA sequence: TGTGCCTGGAGCGGGCTAGCGGGAGCCACAGATACGCAGTATTTT. Encoded protein: CAWSGLAGATDTQYF. The chain links TRBV30 to TRBJ2-3; 10 bases map to TRBD2. V gave up 3 bases and J gave up 2 bases; unmatched junction bases: 5. This CDR3 region has 15 residues. Germline V lookup: CDR1 GTSNPN, CDR2 SVGIG (reference sequence).

This clone was seen only once. This rearrangement joins TRBV18 to TRBJ2-5; maybe TRBD1 (6 bases). This CDR3 is built from 17 residues. Trimming removed 2 bases at V and 4 bases at J, with 20 bases between. The germline V gene has CDR1 KGHSH and CDR2 LQKENI. The CDR3 region is CASSPIAGAQGGETQYF. In DNA, the CDR3 is TGTGCCAGCTCACCAATCGCTGGCGCACAGGGCGGAGAGACCCAGTACTTC. The full variable domain, completed using reference TRBV18 and TRBJ2-5, is NAGVMQNPRHLVRRRGQEARLRCSPMKGHSHVYWYRQLPEEGLKFMVYLQKENIIDESGMPKERFSAEFPKEGPSILRIQQVVRGDSAAYFCASSPIAGAQGGETQYFGPGTRLLVL.

This clone has a handful of counts. This chain joins TRBV6-5 and TRBJ1-1; the match to TRBD1 covers 7 bases. V was clipped by 6 bases and J by 4 bases; unmatched bases: 11. The CDR3 loop spans 15 amino acids. Germline loops: CDR1 MNHEY, CDR2 SVGAGI. For the CDR3, the DNA is TGTGCCAGCAGGCCTATCCACAGGGGAGTCACTGAAGCTTTCTTT. Its protein product is CASRPIHRGVTEAFF.